This TCR beta chain was sequenced in a study of blood T cell repertoires in COVID-19. Background on the study: The study drew acute and convalescent COVID-19 samples from the United States, Italy and Spain.

In Seattle, patients joined the study during active infection and were tracked longitudinally. In the authors' workflow: Estimated nucleated cell counts came from reference gene primer amplification. This table comes from immunoSEQ multiplex PCR, and its TCRdb copy is limited to in-frame clones, with some not included. The DNA gave D and trimming, while V, J and clone size come from that table. The sample has about 170,000 clones; about 90% are singletons. The germline CDR1 and CDR2 sequences are SNHLY and FYNNEI. This CDR3 spans 14 amino acids. The ends were cut back, 3 bases at V and 4 bases at J, with 7 bases in the middle.

The sequence derives from a woman in her fifties or sixties with COVID-19, enrolled during active disease. Material for sequencing was peripheral blood. This chain connects TRBV2 to TRBJ1-6, with D tentatively TRBD1 (5 bases). CDR3 nucleotide sequence: TGTGCCAGCAGTGAGCAGGGATATAATTCACCCCTCCACTTT. Translating gives CASSEQGYNSPLHF.